The clone carrying this TCR beta chain was observed a few times. Antigen specificity is unknown. Construction of the TCRbeta library involved unique molecular identifiers. TCRdb analysed the PCR reads with MiXCR anew, one entry per CDR3 protein. This sample has more than 75,000 distinct CDR3 sequences; less than 25% occur once, and the top ten carry around 21%. This specimen belongs to a study of T-cell reconstitution after alpha-beta-depleted transplantation in children. Study-wide points: Newly generated T cells supplied most T-cell counts and diversity one year post-transplant. Several hundred graft clones that had expanded were reportedly the source of alpha-beta T cells about two months after transplant. Surviving recipient T cells and thymic progenitors produced the high day-60 TCRbeta diversity seen in some patients.

Germline trimming cut 0 bases from V and 1 base from J; bases unmatched to any gene: 3. CDR1 is LGHNA and CDR2 is YSLEER in the germline V gene. This CDR3 region has 16 residues. Sequencing used PBMCs, obtained before TCRalphabeta/CD19-depleted stem cell transplant. The TCR was taken from a boy younger than 10 with acute lymphoblastic leukemia, due to receive a stem cell transplant. The chain couples TRBV4-3 to TRBJ2-1; the match to TRBD2 covers 7 bases. In nucleotides, the CDR3 is TGCGCCAGCAGCCAAGATTCAGCGGGATCCTACAATGAGCAGTTCTTC. It translates to CASSQDSAGSYNEQFF.